The 26 T cell receptor beta chains below all came from one sample that was sequenced in a study of T cell repertoires in cytomegalovirus infection. TCRdb processed the reads anew with MiXCR; each CDR3 protein has one entry. The sample consists of approximately 200,000 distinct CDR3 sequences, about 23% of them appearing once. Sequencing was done on a sample of CD8+ T cells from PBMCs. These receptors were taken from a human donor in good health (CMV status not recorded). Some clones in this sample may be carry-over from other donors' samples.

V usage is TRBV19 and J usage is TRBJ2-1; 10 nucleotides line up with TRBD2. CDR3 length: 14 residues. The V segment lost 3 bases and the J segment 7 bases; nucleotides outside the gene matches: 3. Germline V gene lookup returns CDR1 LNHDA and CDR2 SQIVND (reference sequence). In DNA form, the CDR3 reads TGTGCCAGTAGTATGGTAGCGGGGGGTAATGAGCAGTTCTTC. This gives the protein CASSMVAGGNEQFF.

This clonotype was found many times. The chain employs TRBV6-6 and TRBJ2-3, with a weak D call TRBD2 (7 bases). The CDR3 has 14 residues. V was shortened by 5 bases and J by 6 bases, with 15 bases between the two germline ends. Germline V CDR1 and CDR2: MNHNY, SVGAGI (reference sequence). CDR3 region: CASSLGGAGDTQYF. CDR3 nucleotide sequence: TGTGCCAGCAGTCTAGGGGGGGCCGGGGATACGCAGTATTTT.

This clonotype occurred many times. The V gene is TRBV7-8, the J gene TRBJ2-2, with unresolved D. This CDR3 comprises 13 residues. Trimming cost V 2 bases and J 7 bases, with 8 bases left between them. Looked up from germline, CDR1 is SGHVS and CDR2 is FQNEAQ. The CDR3 DNA is TGTGCCAGCAGCTTATCGTGGGGCGGGGAGCTGTTTTTT. Its protein is CASSLSWGGELFF.

This chain joins TRBV30 and TRBJ1-1; D remains unclear. The germline V gene encodes CDR1 GTSNPN and CDR2 SVGIG (reference sequence). CDR3 length: 12 amino acids. V was trimmed by 2 bases and J by 5 bases, leaving 9 bases between them. The DNA of the CDR3 is TGTGCCTGGAGTTACTGGGGTACTGAAGCTTTCTTT. Translating it yields CAWSYWGTEAFF.

The chain uses TRBV4-2 and TRBJ1-2, with TRBD1 matching over 8 bases. The CDR3 is 18 residues long. Germline CDR1 and CDR2: LGHNA and YNFKEQ. V shed 0 bases and J 4 bases; nucleotides not matched to a gene: 13. Written as DNA, the CDR3 is TGTGCCAGCAGCCAAGATGGGGCACAGACAGGGGCCCTCTATGGCTACACCTTC. Translating it yields CASSQDGAQTGALYGYTF.

This clonotype has more than one count but fewer than ten. The chain couples TRBV10-3 to TRBJ2-7, with a possible D match to TRBD1 (6 bases). CDR3 length: 13 residues. V was cut by 3 bases and J by 2 bases, with 8 bases left in between. CDR1 ENHRY and CDR2 SYGVKD come from the germline V gene. CDR3 region: CAISEHRAYEQYF. DNA for the CDR3: TGTGCCATCAGTGAACACAGGGCCTACGAGCAGTACTTC.

This chain uses TRBV28 with TRBJ1-1; 10 positions agree with TRBD1. The CDR3 totals 16 residues. The ends lost 4 bases at V and 5 bases at J; junction bases unmatched: 10. Germline CDR1 and CDR2: MDHEN and SYDVKM. Here the CDR3 DNA reads TGTGCCAGCAGTTACGATCACATGGACAGGGGGACTGAAGCTTTCTTT. This encodes CASSYDHMDRGTEAFF.

Concerning this clonotype: A read error is possible here, since a much larger clone lies one base away. Because the CDR3's place on the DNA is in doubt, the DNA is left out and the CDR3 is given as listed by TCRdb. The CDR3 spells CASTVGPGTAHSEALF. The chain employs TRBV6-2 or TRBV6-3 and TRBJ1-1; TRBD1, the table's D call, lacks a check against the DNA. The CDR3 adds up to 16 amino acids, both ends counted. Germline V gives CDR1 MNHEY, CDR2 SVGEGT.

The sample holds one count of this clonotype. The V gene is TRBV13, the J gene TRBJ2-2; a possible D gene is TRBD2 (6 bases). CDR3 length equals 15 residues. Per germline, CDR1 PRHDT and CDR2 FYEKMQ (reference sequence). V shed 3 bases and J shed 0 bases, with 8 bases lying between them. CDR3 nucleotide sequence: TGTGCCAGCAGCTTCGCGGGGTCGAACACCGGGGAGCTGTTTTTT. Translating gives CASSFAGSNTGELFF.

The chain recombines TRBV12-3 or TRBV12-4 with TRBJ1-3; D uncertain. The CDR3 totals 11 residues. Trimming removed 4 bases from V and 8 bases from J, with 6 bases in between. In DNA form, the CDR3 reads TGTGCCAGCAGTTACCTGGACACCATATATTTT. Protein: CASSYLDTIYF.

This clonotype has ten or more counts. The chain uses TRBV7-2 and TRBJ2-7; TRBD1 is a possible D gene (5 bases). The CDR3 runs to 11 residues. Germline V gene lookup returns CDR1 SGHTA and CDR2 FQGNSA. V was cut by 5 bases and J by 8 bases, with 10 bases left in between. The CDR3 loop reads CASSDGHQQYF. The CDR3 coding sequence is TGTGCCAGCAGCGACGGACATCAGCAGTACTTC.

This rearrangement joins TRBV6-6 to TRBJ1-1; the D gene is possibly TRBD1 (5 bases). Germline values: CDR1 MNHNY, CDR2 SVGAGI (reference sequence). The CDR3 contains 14 residues. V shed 1 base and J shed 4 bases, with 10 bases lying between them. CDR3 protein: CASSYLRGGTEAFF. The CDR3 DNA reads TGTGCCAGCAGTTACTTACGGGGGGGCACTGAAGCTTTCTTT.

V usage is TRBV11-2 and J usage is TRBJ2-2; tentatively, D is TRBD2 (7 bases). Trimming shortened V by 3 bases and J by 3 bases, and 14 bases separated the two germline ends. Germline values: CDR1 SGHAT, CDR2 FQNNGV. This CDR3 is 16 amino acids long. Here the CDR3 reads CASSFWGGADTGELFF. The CDR3 DNA reads TGTGCCAGCAGCTTCTGGGGGGGGGCTGACACCGGGGAGCTGTTTTTT. Together with reference TRBV11-2 and TRBJ2-2, the CDR3 gives the full variable domain: EAGVAQSPRYKIIEKRQSVAFWCNPISGHATLYWYQQILGQGPKLLIQFQNNGVVDDSQLPKDRFSAERLKGVDSTLKIQPAKLEDSAVYLCASSFWGGADTGELFFGEGSRLTVL.

This chain connects TRBV28 to TRBJ2-4; D not resolved. The V gene lost 5 bases and the J gene lost 6 bases, with 14 bases spanning the gap. Germline CDR1 is MDHEN and CDR2 is SYDVKM. The CDR3 is 14 amino acids. CDR3 nucleotides: TGTGCCAGCAGTCCTCGGGCAGGTGGAAACATTCAGTACTTC. This gives the protein CASSPRAGGNIQYF.

This clonotype was counted many times. V gene TRBV29-1 combines with J gene TRBJ2-1, with D tentatively TRBD2 (5 bases). Germline CDR1 reads SQVTM; CDR2 reads ANQGSEA. The CDR3 contains 12 residues. V was pared by 2 bases and J by 8 bases, with 10 bases between. CDR3 sequence reads: CSVELVSDEQFF. The CDR3, as DNA: TGCAGCGTTGAATTAGTTAGCGATGAGCAGTTCTTC.

This clonotype was seen a few times. V and J are TRBV2 and TRBJ1-1; D is unclear. The CDR3 contains 11 residues. Per the germline V gene, CDR1 is SNHLY and CDR2 is FYNNEI. V lost 6 bases, J lost 6 bases, and 8 bases lay in between. The CDR3 DNA reads TGTGCCAGCAGGGACTTTCCTGAAGCTTTCTTT. Amino acids: CASRDFPEAFF.

A few counts support this clonotype. This chain joins TRBV28 and TRBJ2-7; TRBD2 agrees at 9 bases. This CDR3 region has 14 residues. Germline values: CDR1 MDHEN, CDR2 SYDVKM. Trimming took 3 bases from V and 3 from J; bases not matched to a gene: 3. The CDR3 protein is CASSLSLAGYEQYF. The CDR3 coding sequence is TGTGCCAGCAGTTTGTCACTAGCGGGCTACGAGCAGTACTTC.

This clonotype was seen many times. The chain carries TRBV7-2 and TRBJ2-1, with D perhaps TRBD2 (6 bases). Germline V gene sequence: CDR1 SGHTA, CDR2 FQGNSA. Trimming left V 4 bases short and J 7 bases short, with 14 bases between. The CDR3 totals 14 residues. The CDR3 spells CASSSGRGRNEQFF. The CDR3, as DNA: TGTGCCAGCAGCTCGGGTCGGGGGAGAAATGAGCAGTTCTTC. Variable domain in full (rest from reference TRBV7-2 and TRBJ2-1): GAGVSQSPSNKVTEKGKDVELRCDPISGHTALYWYRQSLGQGLEFLIYFQGNSAPDKSGLPSDRFSAERTGGSVSTLTIQRTQQEDSAVYLCASSSGRGRNEQFFGPGTRLTVL.

The chain links TRBV20-1 to TRBJ2-1; possibly TRBD1 for D (7 bases). V was pared by 4 bases and J by 2 bases, with 12 bases between. Germline V gene sequence: CDR1 DFQATT, CDR2 SNEGSKA (reference sequence). This CDR3 region has 14 residues. The CDR3 is CSATRDSAYNEQFF. The CDR3 DNA follows: TGCAGTGCTACGCGGGACAGCGCCTACAATGAGCAGTTCTTC.

The chain links TRBV20-1 to TRBJ2-7, with TRBD1 identical over 9 bases. J lost 5 bases, V lost 1 base, and 3 bases had no gene match. Germline V gene lookup returns CDR1 DFQATT and CDR2 SNEGSKA (reference sequence). The CDR3 has 13 residues. DNA for the CDR3: TGCAGTGCTAGAGCACAGGGGGCTCACGAGCAGTACTTC. It translates to CSARAQGAHEQYF.

This clonotype has at least ten counts. The J gene is TRBJ2-7, the V gene TRBV5-8; unclear D gene. Germline V gene data show CDR1 as SGHTS and CDR2 as YDEGEE. The V end lost 4 bases, the J end lost 3 bases, and 17 bases lay between the germline ends. The CDR3 consists of 15 residues. Written as DNA, the CDR3 is TGTGCCAGCAGCCGACTCGGAACAGAAGGCTACGAGCAGTACTTC. It yields the protein CASSRLGTEGYEQYF.

The CDR3: CASSLKGQTGSEQYF. As DNA, the CDR3 is TGTGCCAGCAGCTTAAAGGGCCAGACAGGGTCCGAGCAGTACTTC. The chain combines TRBV7-3 with TRBJ2-7; 7 nucleotides align to TRBD1. The CDR3 contains 15 residues. Germline lookup yields CDR1 SGHTA and CDR2 FQGTGA. J lost 6 bases, V lost 1 base, and 9 bases had no gene match.

This clonotype was detected many times. The genes are TRBV25-1 and TRBJ1-1, with D uncertain. The CDR3 contains 12 residues. V shed 8 bases and J shed 5 bases, with 12 bases lying between them. Germline lookup yields CDR1 MGHDK and CDR2 SYGVNS. As DNA, the CDR3 is TGTGCCAGCTTAGACTCAGAGACTGAAGCTTTCTTT. This gives the protein CASLDSETEAFF. Full variable domain (remainder filled in from reference TRBV25-1 and TRBJ1-1): EADIYQTPRYLVIGTGKKITLECSQTMGHDKMYWYQQDPGMELHLIHYSYGVNSTEKGDLSSESTVSRIRTEHFPLTLESARPSHTSQYLCASLDSETEAFFGQGTRLTVV.

The V call is TRBV2, the J call TRBJ2-7, with 9 bases identical to TRBD1. J was trimmed by 3 bases and V by 3 bases; bases with no gene match: 6. Germline lookup yields CDR1 SNHLY and CDR2 FYNNEI. The CDR3 contains 15 residues. The CDR3 is CASSDHGTGYYEQYF. The CDR3 coding sequence is TGTGCCAGCAGTGACCACGGGACAGGGTACTACGAGCAGTACTTC.

The chain joins TRBV28 to TRBJ2-3; D is perhaps TRBD2 (6 bases). The germline CDR1 and CDR2 sequences are MDHEN and SYDVKM. This CDR3 contains 16 residues. Trimming took 5 bases from V and 1 from J, leaving 16 bases between them. The CDR3 spells CASSPPGGVRTDTQYF. DNA for the CDR3: TGTGCCAGCAGTCCCCCCGGCGGGGTCCGCACAGATACGCAGTATTTT. Combining the CDR3 with reference TRBV28 and TRBJ2-3 gives the whole variable domain DVKVTQSSRYLVKRTGEKVFLECVQDMDHENMFWYRQDPGLGLRLIYFSYDVKMKEKGDIPEGYSVSREKKERFSLILESASTNQTSMYLCASSPPGGVRTDTQYFGPGTRLTVL.

This clonotype was counted ten times or more. The gene calls are TRBV7-9 and TRBJ2-7; 7 bases map to TRBD1. The germline V gene has CDR1 SEHNR and CDR2 FQNEAQ (reference sequence). The J segment lost 0 bases and the V segment lost 1 base, leaving 6 bases of the junction unmatched. The CDR3 covers 16 residues. The CDR3 here is CASSLVPTGDSYEQYF. CDR3 DNA: TGTGCCAGCAGCTTAGTCCCTACAGGGGACTCCTACGAGCAGTACTTC. Together with reference TRBV7-9 and TRBJ2-7, the CDR3 gives the full variable domain: DTGVSQNPRHKITKRGQNVTFRCDPISEHNRLYWYRQTLGQGPEFLTYFQNEAQLEKSRLLSDRFSAERPKGSFSTLEIQRTEQGDSAMYLCASSLVPTGDSYEQYFGPGTRLTVT.